The sample holds a few counts of the clone carrying this TCR beta chain. The antigen remains unidentified. Trimming cost V 4 bases and J 6 bases, with 12 bases left between them. CDR3 length: 13 amino acids. The germline V gene encodes CDR1 SGHDN and CDR2 FVKESK. This sample is part of a study of blood T cells in healthy people across ages. Study-wide background: The capture of about one barcoded beta molecule per two T cells was achieved by template switching. Notes on the study in general: Since the PBMCs were unsorted, naive and antigen-experienced cells could not be conclusively compared.

Using a J-beta primer mix together with a sample-barcoded 5' primer, a second PCR was run for roughly 6 to 11 cycles. MiXCR was run by TCRdb on the 5' RACE reads, yielding one entry per CDR3 protein. Of approximately 880,000 distinct CDR3 sequences detected, around 48% appear once; the ten largest clones hold roughly 13%. The sequenced material came from blood. J is TRBJ1-2 and V is TRBV14; possible D gene TRBD1, 5 bases. The clonotype originates from a man aged 30 to 45 in good health. CDR3 sequence: CASSPRQGHGYTF. The CDR3 DNA reads as TGTGCCAGCAGCCCTCGCCAGGGTCATGGCTACACCTTC. Based on the CDR3 plus reference TRBV14 and TRBJ1-2, the full variable domain is EAGVTQFPSHSVIEKGQTVTLRCDPISGHDNLYWYRRVMGKEIKFLLHFVKESKQDESGMPNNRFLAERTGGTYSTLKVQPAELEDSGVYFCASSPRQGHGYTFGSGTRLTVV.